The next 14 T cell receptor beta chains were all read from a single sample in a study of blood T cell repertoires in COVID-19. The table came from immunoSEQ multiplex PCR; TCRdb's copy has only in-frame clones and leaves some out. In the table there are 200,000 to 250,000 clones, roughly four fifths of which are singletons. Sample: peripheral blood. The receptor source for this set is a woman of 80 years or more with COVID-19, enrolled during active disease.

The CDR3 protein is CASSFYLSYEQYF. The CDR3, as DNA: TGTGCCAGCAGCTTTTATCTATCGTACGAGCAGTACTTC. V usage is TRBV5-6 and J usage is TRBJ2-7; D gene unclear. The V end lost 2 bases, the J end lost 4 bases, and 10 bases lay between the germline ends. From germline, CDR1 is SGHDT and CDR2 YYEEEE. This CDR3 comprises 13 residues.

The J gene is TRBJ2-1, the V gene TRBV15, with D possibly TRBD1 on 6 matching bases. The CDR3 spans 15 residues. The germline V gene has CDR1 LNHNV and CDR2 YYDKDF (reference sequence). The ends were cut back, 0 bases at V and 7 bases at J, with 13 bases in the middle. CDR3 bases: TGTGCCACCAGCAGAGACTCCTACAGGGCAAATGAGCAGTTCTTC. It encodes CATSRDSYRANEQFF.

In its sample, this clone was seen a few times. The CDR3: CASSRIEQSTEAFF. CDR3 nucleotide sequence: TGTGCCAGCAGCAGAATAGAACAGTCCACTGAAGCTTTCTTT. The chain combines TRBV7-9 with TRBJ1-1; D not resolved. The CDR3 spans 14 residues. V gave up 5 bases and J gave up 4 bases, with 14 bases separating them. CDR1 and CDR2 (germline): SEHNR, FQNEAQ (reference sequence).

A few counts support this clone. V usage is TRBV4-1 and J usage is TRBJ1-5; 10 nucleotides match TRBD1. CDR1 is MGHRA and CDR2 is YSYEKL in the germline V gene. The CDR3 is 16 amino acids. The trim removed 4 bases at V and 1 base at J, leaving 4 bases unmatched. The CDR3 spells CASSRQGQGSNQPQHF. CDR3 in DNA: TGCGCCAGCAGCCGGCAGGGACAGGGGAGCAATCAGCCCCAGCATTTT.

The gene calls are TRBV2 and TRBJ1-4, with a tentative D call TRBD1 (5 bases). This CDR3 has 13 amino acids. Germline CDR1 and CDR2: SNHLY and FYNNEI. Trimming left V 4 bases short and J 7 bases short, with 10 bases between. In nucleotides, the CDR3 is TGTGCCAGCAGTGGCAGGGATCGTGAAAAACTGTTTTTT. It is translated as CASSGRDREKLFF.

The genes are TRBV5-1 and TRBJ2-5; 10 nucleotides match TRBD1. Germline CDR1 is SGHRS and CDR2 is YFSETQ. This CDR3 contains 14 residues. The V segment lost 7 bases and the J segment 4 bases; nucleotides outside the gene matches: 7. The CDR3 loop reads CASGTGDRGETQYF. CDR3 nucleotide sequence: TGCGCCAGCGGGACAGGGGACCGAGGAGAGACCCAGTACTTC. The complete variable domain, with remaining parts taken from reference TRBV5-1 and TRBJ2-5, reads KAGVTQTPRYLIKTRGQQVTLSCSPISGHRSVSWYQQTPGQGLQFLFEYFSETQRNKGNFPGRFSGRQFSNSRSEMNVSTLELGDSALYLCASGTGDRGETQYFGPGTRLLVL.

The rearrangement joins TRBV18 to TRBJ1-1; D ambiguous. CDR3 length: 15 residues. Trimming removed 6 bases from V and 0 bases from J, with 14 bases in between. Germline loops: CDR1 KGHSH, CDR2 LQKENI. CDR3 in DNA: TGTGCCAGCTCCCCCGGCGGGTACATGAACACTGAAGCTTTCTTT. Translated, it gives CASSPGGYMNTEAFF.

CDR3 in amino acids: CASSPNSGGGWNAQFF. Here the CDR3 DNA reads TGTGCCAGCAGCCCGAATAGCGGGGGGGGCTGGAACGCACAGTTCTTC. The rearrangement uses TRBV7-6 and TRBJ2-1, with 11 bases lining up with TRBD2. The germline V gene has CDR1 SGHVS and CDR2 FNYEAQ. The V gene end was trimmed by 5 bases and the J gene end by 13 bases; junction bases not matched to a gene: 16. This CDR3 comprises 16 residues. Complete variable domain (other parts from reference TRBV7-6 and TRBJ2-1): GAGVSQSPRYKVTKRGQDVALRCDPISGHVSLYWYRQALGQGPEFLTYFNYEAQQDKSGLPNDRFSAERPEGSISTLTIQRTEQRDSAMYRCASSPNSGGGWNAQFFGPGTRLTVL.

This chain links TRBV5-6 with TRBJ1-1, with D maybe TRBD1 (5 bases). This CDR3 spans 14 amino acids. The V gene lost 2 bases and the J gene lost 1 base, with 9 bases spanning the gap. Germline loops: CDR1 SGHDT, CDR2 YYEEEE. Here the CDR3 reads CASSFGHRNTEAFF. CDR3 sequence (DNA): TGTGCCAGCAGCTTCGGACATCGGAACACTGAAGCTTTCTTT.

The J gene is TRBJ2-7, the V gene TRBV3-1 (or the pseudogene TRBV3-2), with a tentative D call TRBD2 (5 bases). The germline CDR1 and CDR2 sequences are LGHDT and YNNKEL (reference sequence). The ends were cut back, 3 bases at V and 0 bases at J, with 9 bases in the middle. This CDR3 region has 14 residues. In DNA form, the CDR3 reads TGTGCCAGCAGCCACGAGGGCAGCTCCTACGAGCAGTACTTC. It encodes CASSHEGSSYEQYF.

The chain carries TRBV7-8 and TRBJ1-1, with 9 bases aligning to TRBD1. The ends lost 6 bases at V and 4 bases at J; junction bases unmatched: 9. The CDR3 consists of 15 residues. The germline V gene has CDR1 SGHVS and CDR2 FQNEAQ. The DNA for the CDR3 is TGTGCCAGCAGATTACAGGGGGCGGTTATCACTGAAGCTTTCTTT. Translating it yields CASRLQGAVITEAFF. Full variable domain (outside the CDR3, taken from reference TRBV7-8 and TRBJ1-1): GAGVSQSPRYKVAKRGQDVALRCDPISGHVSLFWYQQALGQGPEFLTYFQNEAQLDKSGLPSDRFFAERPEGSVSTLKIQRTQQEDSAVYLCASRLQGAVITEAFFGQGTRLTVV.

The rearrangement links TRBV7-9 to TRBJ1-4; 8 bases are a match to TRBD1. Germline lookup yields CDR1 SEHNR and CDR2 FQNEAQ (reference sequence). The CDR3 consists of 14 residues. Losses at the gene ends were 5 bases for V and 10 bases for J; bases not matched to a gene: 9. The CDR3 region has the DNA TGTGCCAGCAGCCAGGACAGGGAGGGAGGAAAACTGTTTTTT. Translated: CASSQDREGGKLFF.

J is TRBJ2-1 and V is TRBV4-1, with TRBD2 as a possible D gene (5 bases). CDR3 length: 16 residues. With 6 bases removed from V and 3 bases from J, the gap between germline ends came to 18 bases. Germline assignment: CDR1 MGHRA and CDR2 YSYEKL. CDR3 sequence reads: CASRRNTGVRYNEQFF. The CDR3 nucleotides are TGCGCCAGCAGACGAAATACCGGGGTGCGCTACAATGAGCAGTTCTTC.

The table lists this clone with a few counts. The V call is TRBV2, the J call TRBJ1-5; 9 positions agree with TRBD1. The CDR3 spans 15 residues. J was trimmed by 13 bases and V by 5 bases; bases with no gene match: 15. Germline V gene data show CDR1 as SNHLY and CDR2 as FYNNEI. The CDR3 coding sequence is TGTGCCAGCAGTCGATCCGACAGGGGGGCTTCGTCGCAGCATTTT. It yields the protein CASSRSDRGASSQHF.